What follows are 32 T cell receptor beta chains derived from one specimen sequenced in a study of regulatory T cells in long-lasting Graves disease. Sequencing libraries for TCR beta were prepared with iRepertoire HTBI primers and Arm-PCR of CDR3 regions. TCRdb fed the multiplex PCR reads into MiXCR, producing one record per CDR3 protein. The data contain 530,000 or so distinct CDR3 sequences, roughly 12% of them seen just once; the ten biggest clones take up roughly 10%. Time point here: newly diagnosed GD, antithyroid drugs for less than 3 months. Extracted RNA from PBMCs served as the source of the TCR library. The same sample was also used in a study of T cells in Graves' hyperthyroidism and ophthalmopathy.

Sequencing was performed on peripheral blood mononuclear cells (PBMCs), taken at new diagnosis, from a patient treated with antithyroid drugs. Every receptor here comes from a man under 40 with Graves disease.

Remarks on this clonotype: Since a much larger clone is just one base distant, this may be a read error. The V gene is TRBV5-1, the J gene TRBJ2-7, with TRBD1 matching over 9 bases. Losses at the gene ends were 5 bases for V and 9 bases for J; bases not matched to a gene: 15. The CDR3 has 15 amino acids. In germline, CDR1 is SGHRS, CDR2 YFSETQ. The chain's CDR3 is CASRETGTGQGGQYF. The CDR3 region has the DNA TGCGCCAGCAGAGAAACCGGGACAGGGCAAGGAGGGCAGTACTTC.

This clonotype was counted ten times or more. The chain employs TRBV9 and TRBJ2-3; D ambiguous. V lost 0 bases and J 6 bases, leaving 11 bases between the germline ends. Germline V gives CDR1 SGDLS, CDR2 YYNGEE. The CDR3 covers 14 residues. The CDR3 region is CASSVVDPTDTQYF. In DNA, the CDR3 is TGTGCCAGCAGCGTAGTCGACCCCACGGATACGCAGTATTTT.

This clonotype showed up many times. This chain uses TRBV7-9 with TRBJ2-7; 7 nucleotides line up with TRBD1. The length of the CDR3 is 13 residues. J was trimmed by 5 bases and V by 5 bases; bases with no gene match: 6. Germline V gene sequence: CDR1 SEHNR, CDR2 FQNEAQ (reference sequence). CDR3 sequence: CASSPTGDHEQYF. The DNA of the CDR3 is TGTGCCAGCAGCCCTACAGGGGACCACGAGCAGTACTTC.

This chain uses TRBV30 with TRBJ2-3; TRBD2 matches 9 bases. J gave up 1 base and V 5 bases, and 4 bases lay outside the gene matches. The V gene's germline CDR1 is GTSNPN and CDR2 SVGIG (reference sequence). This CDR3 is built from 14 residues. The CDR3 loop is CAWAGGQGTDTQYF. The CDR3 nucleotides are TGTGCCTGGGCGGGGGGGCAAGGCACAGATACGCAGTATTTT.

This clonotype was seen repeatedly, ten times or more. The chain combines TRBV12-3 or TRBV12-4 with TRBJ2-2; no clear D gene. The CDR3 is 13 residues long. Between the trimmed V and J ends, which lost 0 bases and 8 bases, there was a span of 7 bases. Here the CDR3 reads CASSLARMGELFF. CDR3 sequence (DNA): TGTGCCAGCAGTTTAGCGCGGATGGGGGAGCTGTTTTTT.

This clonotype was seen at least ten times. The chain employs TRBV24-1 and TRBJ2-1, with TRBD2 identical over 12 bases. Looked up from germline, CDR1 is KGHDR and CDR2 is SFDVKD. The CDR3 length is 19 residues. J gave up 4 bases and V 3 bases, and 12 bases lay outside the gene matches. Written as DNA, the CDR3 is TGTGCCACCAGTGATCGGACTAGCGGGATACGAGGCGGGTACAATGAGCAGTTCTTC. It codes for CATSDRTSGIRGGYNEQFF.

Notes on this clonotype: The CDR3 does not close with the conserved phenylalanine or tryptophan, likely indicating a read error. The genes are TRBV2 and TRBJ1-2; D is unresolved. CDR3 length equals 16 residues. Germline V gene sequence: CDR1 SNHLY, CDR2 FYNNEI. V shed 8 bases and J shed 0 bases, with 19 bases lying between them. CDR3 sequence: CASSPLREAANYGYTL. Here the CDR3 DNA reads TGTGCCAGCTCACCCCTCCGGGAGGCCGCTAACTATGGCTACACCCTC.

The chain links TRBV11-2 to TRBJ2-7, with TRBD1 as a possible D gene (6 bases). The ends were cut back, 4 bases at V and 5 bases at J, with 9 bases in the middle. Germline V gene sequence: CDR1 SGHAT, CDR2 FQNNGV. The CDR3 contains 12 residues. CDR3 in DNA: TGTGCCAGCAGCTCACAGGGAGACGAGCAGTACTTC. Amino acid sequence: CASSSQGDEQYF.

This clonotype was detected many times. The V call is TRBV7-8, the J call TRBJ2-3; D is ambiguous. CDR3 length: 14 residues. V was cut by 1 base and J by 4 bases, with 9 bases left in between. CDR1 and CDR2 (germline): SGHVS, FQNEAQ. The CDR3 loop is CASSLVSGSDTQYF. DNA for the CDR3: TGTGCCAGCAGCTTAGTATCTGGGTCAGATACGCAGTATTTT. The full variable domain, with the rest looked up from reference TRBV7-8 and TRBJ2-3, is GAGVSQSPRYKVAKRGQDVALRCDPISGHVSLFWYQQALGQGPEFLTYFQNEAQLDKSGLPSDRFFAERPEGSVSTLKIQRTQQEDSAVYLCASSLVSGSDTQYFGPGTRLTVL.

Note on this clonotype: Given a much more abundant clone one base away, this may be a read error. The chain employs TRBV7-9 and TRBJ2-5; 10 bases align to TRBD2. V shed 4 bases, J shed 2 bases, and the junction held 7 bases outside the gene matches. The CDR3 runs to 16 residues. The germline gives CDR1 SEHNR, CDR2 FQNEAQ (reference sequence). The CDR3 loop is CASSSPGLAEQETQYF. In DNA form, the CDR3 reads TGTGCCAGCAGCTCCCCTGGACTAGCGGAGCAAGAGACCCAGTACTTC.

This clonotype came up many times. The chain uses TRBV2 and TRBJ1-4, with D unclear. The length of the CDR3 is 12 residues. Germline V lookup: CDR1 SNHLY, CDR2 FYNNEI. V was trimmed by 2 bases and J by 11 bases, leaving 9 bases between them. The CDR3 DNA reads TGTGCCAGCAGTGAACGTCATACGAAACTGTTTTTT. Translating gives CASSERHTKLFF.

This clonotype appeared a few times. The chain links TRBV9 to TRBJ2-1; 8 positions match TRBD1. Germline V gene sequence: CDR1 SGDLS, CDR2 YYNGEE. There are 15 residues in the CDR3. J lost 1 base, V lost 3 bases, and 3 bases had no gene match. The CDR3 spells CASSEDRGSYNEQFF. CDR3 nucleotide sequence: TGTGCCAGCAGCGAAGACAGGGGATCCTACAATGAGCAGTTCTTC.

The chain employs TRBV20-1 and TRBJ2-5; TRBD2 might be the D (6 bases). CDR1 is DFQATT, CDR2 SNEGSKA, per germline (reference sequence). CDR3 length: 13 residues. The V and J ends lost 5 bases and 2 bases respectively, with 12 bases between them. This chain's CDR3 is CSAVGGTQETQYF. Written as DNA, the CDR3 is TGCAGTGCTGTCGGCGGGACGCAAGAGACCCAGTACTTC.

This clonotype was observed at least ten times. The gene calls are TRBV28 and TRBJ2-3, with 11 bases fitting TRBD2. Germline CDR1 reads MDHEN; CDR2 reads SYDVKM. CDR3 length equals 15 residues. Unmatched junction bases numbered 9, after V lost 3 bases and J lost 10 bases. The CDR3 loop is CASSFSGRADRAQYF. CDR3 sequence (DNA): TGTGCCAGCAGTTTTAGCGGGAGGGCCGATAGAGCGCAGTATTTT.

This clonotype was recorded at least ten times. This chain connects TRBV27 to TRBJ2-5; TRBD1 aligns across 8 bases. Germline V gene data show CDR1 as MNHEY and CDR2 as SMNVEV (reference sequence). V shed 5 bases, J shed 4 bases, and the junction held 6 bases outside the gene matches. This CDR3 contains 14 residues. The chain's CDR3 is CASSPRGPLETQYF. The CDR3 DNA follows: TGTGCCAGCAGTCCCAGGGGGCCGTTAGAGACCCAGTACTTC.

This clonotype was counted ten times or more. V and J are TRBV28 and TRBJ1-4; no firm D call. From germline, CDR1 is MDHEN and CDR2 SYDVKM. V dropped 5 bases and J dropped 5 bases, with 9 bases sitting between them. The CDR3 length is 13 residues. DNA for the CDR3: TGTGCCAGCAGTCCTCCGGCCAATGAAAAACTGTTTTTT. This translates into CASSPPANEKLFF.

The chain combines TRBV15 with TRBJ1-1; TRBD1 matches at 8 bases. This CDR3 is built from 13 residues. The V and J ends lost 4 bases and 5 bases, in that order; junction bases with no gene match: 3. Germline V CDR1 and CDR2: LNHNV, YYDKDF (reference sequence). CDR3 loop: CATSTTGGTEAFF. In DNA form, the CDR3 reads TGTGCCACCAGCACTACAGGGGGTACTGAAGCTTTCTTT.

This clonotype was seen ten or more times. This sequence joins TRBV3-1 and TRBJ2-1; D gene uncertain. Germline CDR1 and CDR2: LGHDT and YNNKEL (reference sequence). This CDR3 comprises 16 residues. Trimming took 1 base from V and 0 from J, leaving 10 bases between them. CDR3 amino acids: CASSQAPDTSYNEQFF. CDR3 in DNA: TGTGCCAGCAGCCAAGCGCCGGATACCTCCTACAATGAGCAGTTCTTC.

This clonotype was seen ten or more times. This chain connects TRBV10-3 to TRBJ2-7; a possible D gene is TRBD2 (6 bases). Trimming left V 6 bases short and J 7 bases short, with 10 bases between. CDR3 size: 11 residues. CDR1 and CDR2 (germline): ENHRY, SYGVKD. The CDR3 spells CAISGGREQYF. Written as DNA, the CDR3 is TGTGCCATCAGCGGTGGGAGGGAGCAGTACTTC.

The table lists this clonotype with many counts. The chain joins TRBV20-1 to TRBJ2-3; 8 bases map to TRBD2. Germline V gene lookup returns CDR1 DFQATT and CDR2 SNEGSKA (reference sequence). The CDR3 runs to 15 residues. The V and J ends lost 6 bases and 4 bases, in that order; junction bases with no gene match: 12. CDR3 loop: CSAPRLASSADTQYF. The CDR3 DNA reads TGCAGTGCGCCGAGACTAGCGTCATCAGCAGATACGCAGTATTTT.

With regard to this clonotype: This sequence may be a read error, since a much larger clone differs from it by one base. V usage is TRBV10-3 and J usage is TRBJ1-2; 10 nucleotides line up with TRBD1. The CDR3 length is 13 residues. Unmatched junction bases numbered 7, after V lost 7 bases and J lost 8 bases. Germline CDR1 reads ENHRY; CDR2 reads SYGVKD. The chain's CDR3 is CAITGQGVRGYTF. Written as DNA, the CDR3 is TGTGCCATCACTGGACAGGGGGTAAGGGGCTACACCTTC.

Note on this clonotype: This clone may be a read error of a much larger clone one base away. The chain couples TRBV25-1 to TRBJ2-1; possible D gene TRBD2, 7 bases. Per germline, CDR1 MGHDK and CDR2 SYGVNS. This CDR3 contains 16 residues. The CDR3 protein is CVSSRGGVGGYNEQFF. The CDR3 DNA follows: TGTGTCAGCAGCCGAGGGGGGGTGGGGGGCTACAATGAGCAGTTCTTC.

The CDR3 protein is CASSERGIAKNIQYF. DNA of the CDR3: TGTGCCAGCAGTGAAAGGGGAATAGCCAAAAACATTCAGTACTTC. The gene calls are TRBV6-2 or TRBV6-3 and TRBJ2-4; tentative D call: TRBD1 (5 bases). The CDR3 totals 15 residues. The V and J ends lost 5 bases and 0 bases respectively, with 11 bases between them. Germline V lookup: CDR1 MNHEY, CDR2 SVGEGT.

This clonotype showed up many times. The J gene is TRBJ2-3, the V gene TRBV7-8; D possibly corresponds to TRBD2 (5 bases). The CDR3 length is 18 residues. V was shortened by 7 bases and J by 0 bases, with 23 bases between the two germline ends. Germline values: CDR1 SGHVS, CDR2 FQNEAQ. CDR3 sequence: CASTLGILAGRSTDTQYF. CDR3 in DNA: TGTGCCAGCACCCTAGGAATATTGGCGGGCCGGAGCACAGATACGCAGTATTTT.

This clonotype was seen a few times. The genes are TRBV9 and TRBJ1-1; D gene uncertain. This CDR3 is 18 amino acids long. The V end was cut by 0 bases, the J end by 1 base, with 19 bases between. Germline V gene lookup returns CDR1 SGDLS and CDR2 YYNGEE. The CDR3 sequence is CASSVVSGFANPNTEAFF. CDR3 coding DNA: TGTGCCAGCAGCGTAGTTTCTGGGTTTGCGAATCCGAACACTGAAGCTTTCTTT. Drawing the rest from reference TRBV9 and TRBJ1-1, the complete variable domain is DSGVTQTPKHLITATGQRVTLRCSPRSGDLSVYWYQQSLDQGLQFLIQYYNGEERAKGNILERFSAQQFPDLHSELNLSSLELGDSALYFCASSVVSGFANPNTEAFFGQGTRLTVV.

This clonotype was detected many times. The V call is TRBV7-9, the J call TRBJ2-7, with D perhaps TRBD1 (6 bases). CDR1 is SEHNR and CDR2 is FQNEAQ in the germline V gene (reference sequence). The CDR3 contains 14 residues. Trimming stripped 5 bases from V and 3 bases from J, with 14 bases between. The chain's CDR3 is CASSQETGNYEQYF. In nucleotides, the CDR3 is TGTGCCAGCAGCCAAGAGACAGGTAACTACGAGCAGTACTTC.

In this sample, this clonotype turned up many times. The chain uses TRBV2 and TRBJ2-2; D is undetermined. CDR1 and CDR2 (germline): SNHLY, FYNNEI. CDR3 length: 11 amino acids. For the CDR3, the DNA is TGTGCTTCGACGGCGGCCGGGGAGCTGTTTTTT. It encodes CASTAAGELFF.

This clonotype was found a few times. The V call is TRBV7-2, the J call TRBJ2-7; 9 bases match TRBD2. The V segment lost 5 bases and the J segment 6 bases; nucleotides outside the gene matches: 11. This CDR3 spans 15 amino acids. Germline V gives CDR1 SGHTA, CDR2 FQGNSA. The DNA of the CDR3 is TGTGCCAGCAGCCCCCAACCTAGCGGGGCAAGCGAGCAGTACTTC. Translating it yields CASSPQPSGASEQYF.

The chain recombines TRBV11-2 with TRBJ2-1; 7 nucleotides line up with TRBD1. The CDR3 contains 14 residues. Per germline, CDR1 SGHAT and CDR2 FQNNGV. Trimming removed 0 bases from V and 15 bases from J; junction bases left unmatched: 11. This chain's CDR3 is CASSLDDTGAGGFF. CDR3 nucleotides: TGTGCCAGCAGCTTAGATGATACAGGGGCGGGTGGGTTCTTC. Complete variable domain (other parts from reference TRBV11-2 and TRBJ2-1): EAGVAQSPRYKIIEKRQSVAFWCNPISGHATLYWYQQILGQGPKLLIQFQNNGVVDDSQLPKDRFSAERLKGVDSTLKIQPAKLEDSAVYLCASSLDDTGAGGFFGPGTRLTVL.

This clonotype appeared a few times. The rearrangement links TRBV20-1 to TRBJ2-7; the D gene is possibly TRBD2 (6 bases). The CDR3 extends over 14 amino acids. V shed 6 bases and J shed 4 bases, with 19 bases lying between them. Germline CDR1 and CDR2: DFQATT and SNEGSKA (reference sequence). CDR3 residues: CSAKPQAAGYEQYF. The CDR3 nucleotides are TGCAGTGCCAAACCTCAGGCCGCGGGATACGAGCAGTACTTC.

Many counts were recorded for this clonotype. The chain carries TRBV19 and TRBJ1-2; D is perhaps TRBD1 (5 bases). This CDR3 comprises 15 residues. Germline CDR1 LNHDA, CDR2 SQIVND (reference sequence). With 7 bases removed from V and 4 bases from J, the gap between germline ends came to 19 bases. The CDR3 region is CASMDGRGVTYGYTF. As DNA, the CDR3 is TGTGCCAGTATGGACGGTCGGGGGGTAACCTATGGCTACACCTTC. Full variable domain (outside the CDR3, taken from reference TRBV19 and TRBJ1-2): DGGITQSPKYLFRKEGQNVTLSCEQNLNHDAMYWYRQDPGQGLRLIYYSQIVNDFQKGDIAEGYSVSREKKESFPLTVTSAQKNPTAFYLCASMDGRGVTYGYTFGSGTRLTVV.

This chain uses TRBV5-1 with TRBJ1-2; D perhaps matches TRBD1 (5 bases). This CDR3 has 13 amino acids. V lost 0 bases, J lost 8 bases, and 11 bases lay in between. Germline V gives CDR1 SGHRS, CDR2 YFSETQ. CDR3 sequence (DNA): TGCGCCAGCAGCTTGGGGGGGGGAAGAGGCTACACCTTC. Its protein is CASSLGGGRGYTF.